The subject of this entry is one TCR beta chain. The antigen remains undetermined. Germline trimming cut 5 bases from V and 5 bases from J; bases unmatched to any gene: 13. The CDR3 runs 17 residues. Germline values: CDR1 MNHEY, CDR2 SMNVEV (reference sequence). Assay used: immunoSEQ multiplex PCR; TCRdb lists only in-frame clones, some missing. This sample has 32,000 or so clones, with about nine tenths found just once. These data belong to a study of T cells in localized non-small cell lung cancer. General study results and limits: Adjacent lung had a median around 50 of the 100 largest tumor clones. It was uninvolved adjacent lung that showed the highest T cell clonality, exceeding tumor.

The starting material was peripheral blood, obtained before any cancer treatment. This clonotype was sampled from a man aged 40-75 years with stage I lung adenocarcinoma. This chain uses TRBV27 with TRBJ2-2; 8 bases agree with TRBD2. In nucleotides, the CDR3 is TGTGCCAGCAGTCTCAAAGGGGGACTAGGGCAAACCGGGGAGCTGTTTTTT. The encoded protein is CASSLKGGLGQTGELFF.